This record concerns one TCR beta chain sequence. A sample-barcoded 5' primer and a J-beta primer mix were used in a second PCR of about 6 to 11 cycles. A single record per CDR3 protein comes from TCRdb applying MiXCR to the 5' RACE reads. The sample yields approximately 670,000 distinct CDR3 sequences, around 38% seen once. Germline lookup yields CDR1 MNHEY and CDR2 SVGEGT. This CDR3 comprises 13 residues. V was cut by 2 bases and J by 3 bases, with 7 bases left in between. This record belongs to a study of blood T cells in healthy people across ages. Each sample yielded at least 6 million isolated PBMCs.

This receptor was obtained from a man older than 75 in good health. The chain combines TRBV6-2 or TRBV6-3 with TRBJ2-5; D is uncertain. What was sequenced was blood. The CDR3 loop reads CASSYPRKETQYF. In DNA, the CDR3 is TGTGCCAGCAGTTACCCCAGAAAAGAGACCCAGTACTTC.